This TCR beta chain was obtained from a study of CD8+ T cells in alopecia areata. Treatment noted: oral pan-JAK inhibitor, 5-10 mg twice daily. The sample holds a few counts of this clone. Following extraction, RNA underwent reverse transcription to cDNA, which served as the sequencing template. The table came from immunoSEQ multiplex PCR; TCRdb's copy has only in-frame clones and leaves some out. The repertoire includes roughly 70,000 clones, approximately 29% of them detected once, and about 15% sits in the top ten. The clonotype comes from a human donor with alopecia areata. Sample: CD8+ T cells sorted from blood, taken at week 4, from a patient treated with tofacitinib.

CDR3 sequence (DNA): TGTGCCAGCAGCTCACCCAGGGTAACGAGAGAGACCCAGTACTTC. This codes for CASSSPRVTRETQYF. V gene TRBV7-9 combines with J gene TRBJ2-5, with TRBD1 as a possible D gene (5 bases). CDR1 SEHNR and CDR2 FQNEAQ come from the germline V gene (reference sequence). V shed 4 bases and J shed 4 bases, with 16 bases lying between them. This CDR3 has 15 amino acids.